The clone carrying this T cell receptor (beta chain) appeared a few times. Its antigen is not known. This CDR3 has 14 amino acids. V was pared by 1 base and J by 3 bases, with 10 bases between. Looked up from germline, CDR1 is MNHNS and CDR2 is SASEGT. This specimen belongs to a study of blood T cells in healthy people across ages. General study results and limits: While age rose, TCR beta diversity per million T cells dropped in a roughly linear way.

It was with a sample-barcoded 5' primer and a J-beta primer mix that a second PCR of roughly 7 to 12 cycles was run. From the 5' RACE reads, TCRdb called clonotypes with MiXCR, one entry per CDR3 protein. The sample contains fewer than 900,000 distinct CDR3 sequences, roughly 41% of which appear only once. The TCR sequence derives from a woman aged 55-69 years in good health. The chain employs TRBV6-1 and TRBJ2-7; D unclear. Sequencing was done on a sample of blood. The CDR3 loop reads CASSEGPLHYEQYF. CDR3 DNA sequence: TGTGCCAGCAGTGAAGGGCCCTTACACTACGAGCAGTACTTC.